This entry concerns a single T cell receptor (beta chain). Antigen: not known. The data stem from a study of cytomegalovirus exposure and HLA in healthy donors. Overall study results and limits: Versus the approximately 700-donor mean, an Asian-associated ancestry cluster reportedly showed fewer N-insertions in a later analysis. In an earlier analysis, productive rearrangement rates for most beta V segments clustered near 87% or 30%.

V lost 4 bases and J 13 bases, leaving 14 bases between the germline ends. The CDR3 totals 12 residues. Germline lookup yields CDR1 LNHNV and CDR2 YYDKDF (reference sequence). PCR used 60 Vbeta primers and 13 Jbeta primers. The data were produced by immunoSEQ multiplex PCR, yet TCRdb's version contains in-frame clones alone and is incomplete. This table lists 65,000 to 85,000 clones. The sequence derives from a female donor in good health and CMV-seropositive. Sequencing input: PBMCs. The chain has TRBV15 and TRBJ2-1, with a possible D match to TRBD1 (6 bases). CDR3 region: CATSTDSFEQFF. The CDR3 DNA reads as TGTGCCACCAGCACGGACAGCTTTGAACAGTTCTTC.